Listed here is a single TCR beta chain. Its specific antigen is unknown. Base qualities are not at hand, and no much larger clone is one base apart. The data stem from a study of blood T cell repertoires in COVID-19 (dated by TCRdb to 2020 to 2021). Broadly, across the study: Samples from collaborators originated in the United States, Italy and Spain and spanned both the acute and convalescent phases of COVID-19. The material from the prospective study consisted of cDNA or gDNA derived from T cells, B-cell-depleted T cells, or PBMCs. Nearly every sample came with metadata listing a de-identified subject ID, COVID-19 status, age in years and sex. The samples were drawn from the first 160 participants of the ongoing ImmuneRACE study and from over 950 subjects provided by 6 global collaborators. The repertoires were released in a freely available public database intended as a resource for research on the immune response to SARS-CoV-2. Where HLA class I and class II types were available, the types were taken from metadata supplied by the sample provider, not from assay-based typing. The dataset comprised deeply sampled blood TCRbeta repertoires from subjects exposed to, actively infected with, or recovered from COVID-19.

In the prospective study, participants were about 18 to 95 years old, resided in approximately 25 geographic areas of the United States, and were enrolled through a virtual design. Cohort assignment in the prospective study relied on participant-reported clinical history from a screening survey and a study questionnaire. Exposed participants had been in contact, within 2 weeks of entering the study, with a person who had a PCR-confirmed or clinician-diagnosed case of COVID-19. Mobile phlebotomists in the prospective study collected whole blood, serum and a nasopharyngeal or oropharyngeal swab from every participant. Prospective study participants could optionally give additional blood draws and questionnaires over a roughly 2-month period. Prospective study blood samples were shipped either frozen or at room temperature before DNA extraction. The paper's findings and limits, for the study overall: How much clinical and demographic metadata was included differed by source and by participant, and the metadata was provided uncurated.

The CDR3 holds 13 amino acids from the cysteine to the phenylalanine. The kept DNA is CDR3 alone, 39 bases in frame from the first base. The germline V gene (reference sequence) yields SGHKS for CDR1 and YYEKEE for CDR2. The junction shows trimming of 1 base on V and 8 bases on J, plus 9 bases between the germline ends. The immunoSEQ Assay, a bias-controlled multiplex PCR, was used to amplify TCRbeta CDR3 regions from genomic DNA. The study's own analysis went as follows. The number of nucleated cells in each sample was estimated by amplification of reference gene primers within the assay. To quantify the absolute abundance of each unique TCRbeta CDR3 rearrangement, sequence reads were collapsed and filtered. For each sample, productive Simpson clonality was calculated as the square root of Simpson's diversity index over productive rearrangements. The source is immuneACCESS, and TCRdb retained only in-frame sequences with V and J called. Part of the clones is not carried over; for the studies checked, unresolved V genes explain less than half of this, and the remainder is unexplained. For V, J and clone size, that table is used; D and trimming come from the DNA. The sample table shows 250,000 to 300,000 clones, and nearly 90% are seen once. The ten top clones hold approximately 2.9% of the sample.

The sequence is built from TRBV5-5 and TRBJ1-4; the D gene is unclear. This clonotype was sampled from a woman between 45 and 60 years old who had been exposed to COVID-19. Input material: PBMCs or T cells enriched from blood (not recorded which). In nucleotides, the sequence is TGTGCCAGCAGCTTGCGGAGTCGGGAAAAACTGTTTTTT. It translates as CASSLRSREKLFF. With all but the CDR3 taken from the reference TRBV5-5 and TRBJ1-4 genes, the full variable domain is: DAGVTQSPTHLIKTRGQQVTLRCSPISGHKSVSWYQQVLGQGPQFIFQYYEKEERGRGNFPDRFSARQFPNYSSELNVNALLLGDSALYLCASSLRSREKLFFGSGTQLSVL.